Listed here is a single TCR beta chain. This clone was detected once. This receptor's antigen is unknown. The sample holds no much larger clone one base away, and base qualities are not on file. Library method: the immunoSEQ multiplex PCR assay. TCRdb mirrors the immuneACCESS table, restricted to in-frame sequences. Some clones are absent from its copies; in checked studies, under half trace to an unresolved V gene, and the reason for the others is unknown. This sample gives roughly 62,000 clones in total; roughly four fifths of them show up just once. The ten biggest clones cover 2.9% of the sample. These data are taken from a study of radiotherapy plus CTLA-4 blockade in lung cancer (dated by TCRdb to 2017 to 2018). Regarding the complete study: Among enrolled patients, approximately 18% had an objective response and 30% to 35% reached disease control. On the study overall, not on this receptor specifically: After treatment with radiotherapy and ipilimumab, TCR clones that originated in tumors expanded in peripheral blood. Early dynamic changes in blood T cell clones, together with increased serum interferon-beta after radiation, were reported as the strongest predictors of response.

Focal radiation therapy combined with CTLA-4 blockade (ipilimumab) was tested in patients with chemo-refractory metastatic non-small-cell lung cancer. This sample comprised peripheral blood, obtained from a patient treated with radiotherapy plus ipilimumab. This TCR derives from a human donor with non-small cell lung cancer who had a complete response to radiotherapy plus ipilimumab.

For the CDR3, the sequence is CASSSPQNRGRAFF. The DNA sequence follows: TGTGCCAGCAGCTCACCACAGAACAGGGGTCGGGCTTTCTTT. The sequence joins TRBV7-2 to TRBJ1-1; 7 central bases correspond to TRBD1. The CDR3, cysteine through phenylalanine, is 14 amino acids long. CDR3 DNA only is kept here, 42 bases in frame from base 1. The germline V gene specifies SGHTA as CDR1 and FQGNSA as CDR2. Trimmed from V: 4 bases; trimmed from J: 11 bases; junction bases lacking a gene match: 13.